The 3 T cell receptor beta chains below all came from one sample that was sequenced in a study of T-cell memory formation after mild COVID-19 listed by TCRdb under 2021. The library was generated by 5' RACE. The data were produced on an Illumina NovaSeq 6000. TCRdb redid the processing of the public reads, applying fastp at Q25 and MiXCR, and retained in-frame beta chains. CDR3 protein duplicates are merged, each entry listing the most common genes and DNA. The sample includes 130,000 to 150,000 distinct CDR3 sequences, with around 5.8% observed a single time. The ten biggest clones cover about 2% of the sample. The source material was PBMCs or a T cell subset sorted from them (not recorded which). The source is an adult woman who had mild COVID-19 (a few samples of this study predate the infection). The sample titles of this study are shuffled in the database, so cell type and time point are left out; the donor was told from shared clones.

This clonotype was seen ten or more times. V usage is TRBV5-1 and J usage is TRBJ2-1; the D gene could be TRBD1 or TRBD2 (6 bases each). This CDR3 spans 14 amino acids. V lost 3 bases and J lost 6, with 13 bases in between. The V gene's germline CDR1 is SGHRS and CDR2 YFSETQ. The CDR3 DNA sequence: TGCGCCAGCAGCTGGAGGGACAACTCCAATGAGCAGTTCTTC. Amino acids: CASSWRDNSNEQFF.

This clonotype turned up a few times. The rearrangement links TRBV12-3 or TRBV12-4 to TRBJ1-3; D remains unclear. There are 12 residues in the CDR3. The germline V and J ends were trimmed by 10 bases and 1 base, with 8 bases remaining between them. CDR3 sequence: CAITESGNTIYF. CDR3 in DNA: TGTGCCATCACGGAGTCTGGAAACACCATATATTTT.

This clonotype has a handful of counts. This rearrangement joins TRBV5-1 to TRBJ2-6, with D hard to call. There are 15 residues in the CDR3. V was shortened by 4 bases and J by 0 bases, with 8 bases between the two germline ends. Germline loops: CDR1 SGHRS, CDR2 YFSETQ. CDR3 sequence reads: CASSGFASGANVLTF. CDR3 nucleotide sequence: TGCGCCAGCAGCGGGTTCGCCTCTGGGGCCAACGTCCTGACTTTC.